These 24 T cell receptor beta chains were sequenced from one sample in a study. TCRdb ran MiXCR on the RT-PCR reads and lists one entry per CDR3 protein. The sample shows about 680,000 distinct CDR3 sequences, 14% of them seen only once. The sequencing sample was made of memory CD4+ T cells from blood. Receptor source: a female donor in good health, serving as a healthy control.

This clonotype was seen only a few times. The V call is TRBV7-9, the J call TRBJ2-7; tentative D call: TRBD2 (7 bases). CDR1 is SEHNR, CDR2 FQNEAQ, per germline (reference sequence). This CDR3 is 15 amino acids long. Trimming pared 2 bases from V and 1 base from J, leaving 12 bases between. CDR3: CASSLLSGTSYEQYF. CDR3 sequence (DNA): TGTGCCAGCAGCTTACTCAGCGGGACATCCTACGAGCAGTACTTC.

The genes are TRBV4-3 and TRBJ2-7; 10 bases are shared with TRBD2. The CDR3 runs 14 residues. CDR1 is LGHNA, CDR2 YSLEER, per germline. V lost 1 base and J lost 9; bases outside the gene matches: 6. The DNA of the CDR3 is TGCGCCAGCAGCCAAGTTCTAGCGGGGGACGCGCAGTACTTC. It yields the protein CASSQVLAGDAQYF.

The chain combines TRBV6-2 or TRBV6-3 with TRBJ2-7; the D gene is possibly TRBD2 (6 bases). The length of the CDR3 is 13 residues. The germline V gene has CDR1 MNHEY and CDR2 SVGEGT. Trimming took 7 bases from V and 4 from J, leaving 14 bases between them. The DNA for the CDR3 is TGTGCCAGCACCCCGGCGGGGAGTTACGAGCAGTACTTC. It yields the protein CASTPAGSYEQYF.

The sample holds a few counts of this clonotype. This sequence joins TRBV5-1 and TRBJ2-7, with 8 bases that match TRBD2. Germline V gene data show CDR1 as SGHRS and CDR2 as YFSETQ. The V segment lost 4 bases and the J segment 0 bases; nucleotides outside the gene matches: 9. The CDR3 has 16 residues. In DNA, the CDR3 is TGCGCCAGCAGCCCCGCCTTAGCGGGACCCTCCTACGAGCAGTACTTC. The encoded protein is CASSPALAGPSYEQYF. The full variable domain, its missing parts supplied by reference TRBV5-1 and TRBJ2-7, is KAGVTQTPRYLIKTRGQQVTLSCSPISGHRSVSWYQQTPGQGLQFLFEYFSETQRNKGNFPGRFSGRQFSNSRSEMNVSTLELGDSALYLCASSPALAGPSYEQYFGPGTRLTVT.

This clonotype was recorded many times. The chain combines TRBV6-2 or TRBV6-3 with TRBJ1-2; D unclear. Germline-derived CDR1 and CDR2 are MNHEY and SVGEGT. Trimming shortened V by 0 bases and J by 7 bases, and 9 bases separated the two germline ends. The CDR3 spans 13 residues. The CDR3 here is CASSYSTWFGYTF. Here the CDR3 DNA reads TGTGCCAGCAGTTACTCCACTTGGTTTGGCTACACCTTC.

This clonotype has ten or more counts. The chain uses TRBV29-1 and TRBJ2-3, with TRBD2 matching over 7 bases. V lost 3 bases to trimming and J lost 2 bases; unmatched junction nucleotides: 8. Germline loops: CDR1 SQVTM, CDR2 ANQGSEA. The CDR3 runs to 15 residues. CDR3 region: CSVDTQRGLTDTQYF. CDR3 sequence (DNA): TGCAGCGTTGATACACAGCGGGGACTCACAGATACGCAGTATTTT.

The gene calls are TRBV9 and TRBJ2-5; TRBD1 agrees at 9 bases. The germline V gene encodes CDR1 SGDLS and CDR2 YYNGEE. V shed 1 base and J 4 bases; nucleotides not matched to a gene: 8. The CDR3 extends over 16 amino acids. The CDR3 reads CASSVRDRAGGETQYF. Written as DNA, the CDR3 is TGTGCCAGCAGCGTAAGGGACAGGGCCGGGGGAGAGACCCAGTACTTC.

This clonotype appeared many times. This chain links TRBV12-3 or TRBV12-4 with TRBJ2-1; 11 bases match TRBD1. V was clipped by 5 bases and J by 9 bases; unmatched bases: 15. This CDR3 has 17 residues. The CDR3 DNA reads as TGTGCCAGCAGTCCCGGGCGGACAGGGGGCAGGGGGATTGAGCAGTTCTTC. This encodes CASSPGRTGGRGIEQFF.

The chain combines TRBV11-2 with TRBJ2-7; D unclear. V was clipped by 8 bases and J by 0 bases, with 14 bases between them. This CDR3 is built from 14 residues. CDR1 and CDR2 (germline): SGHAT, FQNNGV. The CDR3 spells CASRPAWISYEQYF. Written as DNA, the CDR3 is TGTGCCAGCCGCCCGGCTTGGATCTCCTACGAGCAGTACTTC.

The V gene is TRBV28, the J gene TRBJ1-1, with D possibly TRBD1 on 6 matching bases. V shed 7 bases and J shed 1 base, with 13 bases lying between them. The CDR3 covers 14 residues. In germline, CDR1 is MDHEN, CDR2 SYDVKM. CDR3 sequence reads: CASTTQGRNTEAFF. The CDR3 nucleotides are TGTGCCAGCACTACTCAGGGGAGGAACACTGAAGCTTTCTTT.

V is TRBV7-9 and J is TRBJ2-7; 11 nucleotides align to TRBD2. The CDR3 loop spans 16 amino acids. The V gene's germline CDR1 is SEHNR and CDR2 FQNEAQ (reference sequence). The trim removed 7 bases at V and 3 bases at J, leaving 11 bases unmatched. The CDR3: CASNNPTSGSNYEQYF. The CDR3 nucleotides are TGTGCCAGCAACAACCCCACTAGCGGGAGCAACTACGAGCAGTACTTC.

This chain links TRBV7-2 with TRBJ2-7; D is perhaps TRBD2 (7 bases). Per the germline V gene, CDR1 is SGHTA and CDR2 is FQGNSA. The CDR3 covers 14 residues. Trimming cost V 6 bases and J 2 bases, with 14 bases left between them. The CDR3 reads CASRRGGPTYEQYF. Here the CDR3 DNA reads TGTGCCAGCAGAAGGGGGGGGCCGACCTACGAGCAGTACTTC.

The chain is built from TRBV2 and TRBJ2-1; 8 bases match TRBD1. V was clipped by 6 bases and J by 3 bases; unmatched bases: 4. Germline V gives CDR1 SNHLY, CDR2 FYNNEI. The CDR3 has 14 amino acids. Here the CDR3 reads CASSETGGYNEQFF. Written as DNA, the CDR3 is TGTGCCAGCAGCGAAACAGGGGGCTACAATGAGCAGTTCTTC.

The V and J genes are TRBV20-1 and TRBJ2-1, with 9 positions matching TRBD1. CDR3 length: 19 amino acids. Per germline, CDR1 DFQATT and CDR2 SNEGSKA (reference sequence). The CDR3, as DNA: TGCAGCCTAATGGGGGGGACAGGGACAAAAAGACCAGAATACAATGAGCAGTTCTTC. Translation: CSLMGGTGTKRPEYNEQFF.

The chain has TRBV5-1 and TRBJ1-2; a weak D match, TRBD1 (6 bases). In germline, CDR1 is SGHRS, CDR2 YFSETQ. CDR3 length: 16 amino acids. Trimming stripped 2 bases from V and 0 bases from J, with 14 bases between. The CDR3 here is CASSLIQGAANYGYTF. CDR3 DNA: TGCGCCAGCAGCTTAATACAGGGAGCAGCTAACTATGGCTACACCTTC.

This clonotype has ten or more counts. The chain couples TRBV7-2 to TRBJ2-1; perhaps TRBD2 as D (5 bases). The CDR3 spans 14 residues. Germline V gene sequence: CDR1 SGHTA, CDR2 FQGNSA. The V gene lost 1 base and the J gene lost 6 bases, with 10 bases spanning the gap. The CDR3 DNA is TGTGCCAGCAGCTTAGGGGCCCGGGGCAATGAGCAGTTCTTC. Translated: CASSLGARGNEQFF.

The J gene is TRBJ2-5, the V gene TRBV4-3; 11 bases line up with TRBD2. The CDR3 contains 16 residues. The germline CDR1 and CDR2 sequences are LGHNA and YSLEER. The ends lost 5 bases at V and 4 bases at J; junction bases unmatched: 9. The CDR3 DNA reads as TGCGCCAGCAGCTTAGCGGGAGGGGGGCTTGGAGAGACCCAGTACTTC. Residues: CASSLAGGGLGETQYF.

This clonotype turned up a few times. The V and J genes are TRBV6-6 and TRBJ1-1, with D uncertain. Between the trimmed V and J ends, which lost 2 bases and 4 bases, there was a span of 8 bases. Germline lookup yields CDR1 MNHNY and CDR2 SVGAGI (reference sequence). This CDR3 is built from 13 residues. CDR3 region: CASSYGPGTEAFF. CDR3 coding DNA: TGTGCCAGCAGTTACGGGCCCGGCACTGAAGCTTTCTTT.

Many counts were recorded for this clonotype. The chain recombines TRBV20-1 with TRBJ1-2; D is uncertain. The CDR3 has 13 amino acids. V lost 1 base and J lost 8, with 14 bases in between. Looked up from germline, CDR1 is DFQATT and CDR2 is SNEGSKA (reference sequence). The CDR3 DNA reads as TGCAGTGCTAGAGTAGAGGGAACGCGGGGCTACACCTTC. Its translation is CSARVEGTRGYTF.

CDR3 in amino acids: CASSPHGEMNTEAFF. As DNA, the CDR3 is TGTGCCAGCAGCCCCCATGGGGAAATGAACACTGAAGCTTTCTTT. This chain uses TRBV12-3 or TRBV12-4 with TRBJ1-1, with no clear D. V lost 6 bases to trimming and J lost 0 bases, with 14 bases between them. This CDR3 spans 15 amino acids.

The sample holds many counts of this clonotype. The chain has TRBV6-4 and TRBJ2-1, with 8 bases that match TRBD1. The germline gives CDR1 MRHNA, CDR2 SNTAGT. The junction had 3 bases not matched to a gene; V was cut back by 2 bases and J by 9 bases. The CDR3 length is 13 residues. Here the CDR3 reads CASSDQGAGEQFF. CDR3 DNA sequence: TGTGCCAGCAGTGACCAGGGGGCTGGTGAGCAGTTCTTC.

The genes are TRBV5-1 and TRBJ2-7, with 9 bases matching TRBD1. V lost 0 bases, J lost 4 bases, and 11 bases stayed unmatched. The CDR3 length is 17 residues. Germline assignment: CDR1 SGHRS and CDR2 YFSETQ. In DNA, the CDR3 is TGCGCCAGCAGCTTGGCCCCGCGGGACAGGGTTAATTACGAGCAGTACTTC. As protein: CASSLAPRDRVNYEQYF.

This clonotype was recorded a few times. The V call is TRBV20-1, the J call TRBJ1-4; D unclear. The germline V gene has CDR1 DFQATT and CDR2 SNEGSKA (reference sequence). Deletions cut 5 bases from V and 5 bases from J, with 15 bases between. The CDR3 length is 14 residues. The CDR3 loop is CSAPQNRQNEKLFF. DNA of the CDR3: TGCAGTGCTCCCCAAAATCGTCAGAATGAAAAACTGTTTTTT.

The gene calls are TRBV20-1 and TRBJ2-3, with TRBD2 as a possible D gene (5 bases). This CDR3 is built from 15 residues. The germline V gene encodes CDR1 DFQATT and CDR2 SNEGSKA (reference sequence). Trimming shortened V by 6 bases and J by 3 bases, and 19 bases separated the two germline ends. This chain's CDR3 is CSAPSPGSGTDTQYF. The DNA for the CDR3 is TGCAGTGCCCCCTCCCCCGGCAGCGGAACAGATACGCAGTATTTT.